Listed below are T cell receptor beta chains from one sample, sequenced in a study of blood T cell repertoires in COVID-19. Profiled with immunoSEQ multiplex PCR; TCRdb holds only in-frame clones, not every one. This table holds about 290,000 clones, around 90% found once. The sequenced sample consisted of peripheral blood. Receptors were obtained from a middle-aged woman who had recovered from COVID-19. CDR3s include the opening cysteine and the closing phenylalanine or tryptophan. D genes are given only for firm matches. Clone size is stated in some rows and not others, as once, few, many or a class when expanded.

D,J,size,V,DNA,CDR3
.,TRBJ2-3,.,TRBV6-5,TGTGCCAGCCTTCTGGCGGGGGCGGATACGCAGTATTTT,CASLLAGADTQYF
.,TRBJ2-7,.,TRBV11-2,TGTGCCAGCAGTGAGGTAGCAGGGCGCTACGAGCAGTACTTC,CASSEVAGRYEQYF
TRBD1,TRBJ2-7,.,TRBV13,TGTGCCAGCAGCCTGGGACAGAGCTCCTACGAGCAGTACTTC,CASSLGQSSYEQYF
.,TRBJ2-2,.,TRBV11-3,TGTGCCAGCAGCTTATCGGAGGAAACCGGGGAGCTGTTTTTT,CASSLSEETGELFF
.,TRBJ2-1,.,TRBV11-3,TGTGCCAGCAGCTACGGACAGCCCTCCTACAATGAGCAGTTCTTC,CASSYGQPSYNEQFF
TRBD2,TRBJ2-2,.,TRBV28,TGTGCCAGCAGTTTCGGTTACGGGAGCGGGAGGTCGAACACCGGGGAGCTGTTTTTT,CASSFGYGSGRSNTGELFF
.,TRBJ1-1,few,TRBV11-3,TGTGCCAGCAGCTTAGACATCACTGAAGCTTTCTTT,CASSLDITEAFF
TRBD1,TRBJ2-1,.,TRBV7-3,TGTGCCAGCAGCTCAGGCAGGGGGTCCTACAATGAGCAGTTCTTC,CASSSGRGSYNEQFF
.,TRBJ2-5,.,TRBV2,TGTGCCAGCAAGGGAGGGACAGGTGGCAGAGAGACCCAGTACTTC,CASKGGTGGRETQYF
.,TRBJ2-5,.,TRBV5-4,TGTGCCAGCAGCCTAGGCGGAGGGCGGAACCAAGAGACCCAGTACTTC,CASSLGGGRNQETQYF
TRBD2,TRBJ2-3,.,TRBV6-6,TGTGCCAGCAGTCCGGGGACTAGCGGGTGGAGTGGCACAGATACGCAGTATTTT,CASSPGTSGWSGTDTQYF
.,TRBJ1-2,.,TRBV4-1,TGCGCCAGCAGCCAAGATTTGGCCTTTGGCTACACCTTC,CASSQDLAFGYTF
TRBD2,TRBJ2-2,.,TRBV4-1,TGCGCCAGCAGCCAAGACCCTAGCGGGACCGGCGGGGAGCTGTTTTTT,CASSQDPSGTGGELFF
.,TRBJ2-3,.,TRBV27,TGTGCCAGCAGTACCACGACAGGCTTCACGAATACGCAGTATTTT,CASSTTTGFTNTQYF
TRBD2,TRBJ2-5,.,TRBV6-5,TGTGCCAGCAGGGCTGGGACTAGCCTCGAGACCCAGTACTTC,CASRAGTSLETQYF
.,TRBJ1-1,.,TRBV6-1,TGTGCCAGCAGTGAGCCAGGGGTGGGGGAAGCTTTCTTT,CASSEPGVGEAFF
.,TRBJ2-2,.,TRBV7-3,TGTGCCAGCAGCCCCGTTAGCGGACGATCCGGGGAGCTGTTTTTT,CASSPVSGRSGELFF
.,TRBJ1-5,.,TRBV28,TGTGCCAGCAGTCCCAATGACAGATTCCCAAGGCAGCCCCAGCATTTT,CASSPNDRFPRQPQHF
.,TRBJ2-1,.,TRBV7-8,TGTGCCAGCAGCTTACCGGGGGTCGAGCAGTTCTTC,CASSLPGVEQFF
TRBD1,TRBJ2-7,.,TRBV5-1,TGCGCCAGCAGCTGGACAGGGGACGAGCAGTACTTC,CASSWTGDEQYF
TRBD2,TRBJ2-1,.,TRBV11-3,TGTGCCAGCAGCTTAGACCCCGGCGGGCGGGGGAATGAGCAGTTCTTC,CASSLDPGGRGNEQFF
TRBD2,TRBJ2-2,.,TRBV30,TGTGCCTGGTCCAGCGGGACGAACACCGGGGAGCTGTTTTTT,CAWSSGTNTGELFF
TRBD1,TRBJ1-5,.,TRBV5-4,TGTGCCAGCAGCATCGGGACAGGGGATAGCAATCAGCCCCAGCATTTT,CASSIGTGDSNQPQHF
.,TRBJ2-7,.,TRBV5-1,TGCGCCAGCAGCTTCGAGGTCCCCCCCTACGAGCAGTACTTC,CASSFEVPPYEQYF
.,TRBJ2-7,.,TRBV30,TGTGCCTGGAGTTCCCTCTACTACGAGCAGTACTTC,CAWSSLYYEQYF
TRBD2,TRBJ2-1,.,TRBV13,TGTGCCAGCAGCTTAGATCCTGGAAAGGGACTAGCGGGAGTAATGGAGCAGTTCTTC,CASSLDPGKGLAGVMEQFF
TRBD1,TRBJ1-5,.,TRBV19,TGTGCCAGTAGATGGGGGACAGGGACCTATAGCAATCAGCCCCAGCATTTT,CASRWGTGTYSNQPQHF
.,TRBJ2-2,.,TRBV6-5,TGTGCCAGCAGACTACAGGGTAGCACCGGGGAGCTGTTTTTT,CASRLQGSTGELFF
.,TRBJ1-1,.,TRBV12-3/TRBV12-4,TGTGCCAGCAGTTCCCGACTGGGGCGAGAAGCTTTCTTT,CASSSRLGREAFF
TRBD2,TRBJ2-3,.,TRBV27,TGTGCCAGCCGACTAGCGGGAAGTACAGATACGCAGTATTTT,CASRLAGSTDTQYF
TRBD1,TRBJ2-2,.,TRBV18,TGTGCCAGCTCACGGACAGGGATGAACACCGGGGAGCTGTTTTTT,CASSRTGMNTGELFF
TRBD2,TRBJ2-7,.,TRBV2,TGTGCCAGCAGCCCCACCGGGGGGGGCGAGCAGTACTTC,CASSPTGGGEQYF